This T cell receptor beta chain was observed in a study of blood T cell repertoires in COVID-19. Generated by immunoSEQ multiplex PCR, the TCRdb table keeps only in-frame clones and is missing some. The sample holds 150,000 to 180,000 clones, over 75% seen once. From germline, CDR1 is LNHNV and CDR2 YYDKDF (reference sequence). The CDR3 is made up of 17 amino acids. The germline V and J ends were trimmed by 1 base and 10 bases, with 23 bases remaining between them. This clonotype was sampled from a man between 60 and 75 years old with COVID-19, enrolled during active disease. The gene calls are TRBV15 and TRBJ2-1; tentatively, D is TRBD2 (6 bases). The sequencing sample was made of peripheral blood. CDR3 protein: CATSRGRPGLPREEQFF. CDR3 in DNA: TGTGCCACCAGCAGAGGGCGACCGGGACTGCCCAGGGAGGAGCAGTTCTTC. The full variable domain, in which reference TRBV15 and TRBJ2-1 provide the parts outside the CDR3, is DAMVIQNPRYQVTQFGKPVTLSCSQTLNHNVMYWYQQKSSQAPKLLFHYYDKDFNNEADTPDNFQSRRPNTSFCFLDIRSPGLGDTAMYLCATSRGRPGLPREEQFFGPGTRLTVL.